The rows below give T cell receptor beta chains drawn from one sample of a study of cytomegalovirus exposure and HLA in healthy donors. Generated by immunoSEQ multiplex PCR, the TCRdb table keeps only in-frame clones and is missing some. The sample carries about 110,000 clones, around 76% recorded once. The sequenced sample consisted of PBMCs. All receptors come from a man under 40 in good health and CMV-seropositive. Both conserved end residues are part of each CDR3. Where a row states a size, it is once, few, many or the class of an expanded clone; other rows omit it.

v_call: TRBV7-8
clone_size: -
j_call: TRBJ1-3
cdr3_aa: CASSADLWTGLSGNTIYF

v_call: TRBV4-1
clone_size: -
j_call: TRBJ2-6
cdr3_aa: CASSQDGQGLAGANVLTF

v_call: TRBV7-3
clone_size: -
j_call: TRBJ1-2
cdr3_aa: CASSLRGGHNYGYTF

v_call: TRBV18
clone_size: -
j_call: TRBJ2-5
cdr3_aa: CASSPLTGEETQYF

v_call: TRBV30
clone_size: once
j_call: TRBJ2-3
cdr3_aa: CAWTDQGLADTQYF

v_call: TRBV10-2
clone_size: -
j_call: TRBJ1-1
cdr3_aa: CASSVGPPAEAFF

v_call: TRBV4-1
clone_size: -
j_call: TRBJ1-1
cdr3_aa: CASSQAPEPLNTEAFF

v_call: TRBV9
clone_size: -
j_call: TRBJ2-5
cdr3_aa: CASSAPLAGGEETQYF

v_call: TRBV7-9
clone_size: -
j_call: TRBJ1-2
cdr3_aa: CASSLGRINYGYTF

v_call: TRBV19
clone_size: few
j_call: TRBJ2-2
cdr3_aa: CASSIRDTGELFF

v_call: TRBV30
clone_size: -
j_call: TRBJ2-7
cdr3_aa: CAWSVTLRGQYF

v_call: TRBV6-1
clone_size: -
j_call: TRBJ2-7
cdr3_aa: CASSERGPHEQYF

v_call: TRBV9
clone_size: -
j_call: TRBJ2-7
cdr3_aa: CASLRLLETYEQYF

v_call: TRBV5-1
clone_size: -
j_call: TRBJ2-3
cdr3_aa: CASSPTSVRGDTQYF

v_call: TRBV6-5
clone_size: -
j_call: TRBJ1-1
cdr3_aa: CASKYRVGMNTEAFF

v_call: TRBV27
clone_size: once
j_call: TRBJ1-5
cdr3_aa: CASSPTSPRGLQPQHF

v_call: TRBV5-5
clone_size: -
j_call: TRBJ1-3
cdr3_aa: CASSRTQGPGNTIYF

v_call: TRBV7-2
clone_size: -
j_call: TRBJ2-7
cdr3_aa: CASSLMSAREQYF

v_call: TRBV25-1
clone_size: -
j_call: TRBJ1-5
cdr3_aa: CASSDSGQGTKPQHF